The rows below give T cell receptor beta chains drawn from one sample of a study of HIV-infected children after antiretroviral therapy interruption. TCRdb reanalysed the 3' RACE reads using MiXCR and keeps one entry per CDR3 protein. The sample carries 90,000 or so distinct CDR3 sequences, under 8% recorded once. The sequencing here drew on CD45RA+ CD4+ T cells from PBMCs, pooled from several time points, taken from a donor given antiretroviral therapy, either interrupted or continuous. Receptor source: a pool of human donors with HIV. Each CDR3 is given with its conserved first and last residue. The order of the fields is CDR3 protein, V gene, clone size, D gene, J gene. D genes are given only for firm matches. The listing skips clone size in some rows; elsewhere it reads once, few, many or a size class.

CASSVAIGQHQETQYF | TRBV12-3/TRBV12-4 | few | . | TRBJ2-5
CASSQLAFGGDQYEQYF | TRBV14 | . | TRBD2 | TRBJ2-7
CAITVGLAGTEQFF | TRBV10-3 | many | TRBD2 | TRBJ2-1
CASGNDRNSGANVLTF | TRBV12-5 | many | . | TRBJ2-6
CASSQERSHGYTF | TRBV14 | . | . | TRBJ1-2
CASSIDQPSPLHF | TRBV5-1 | . | . | TRBJ1-6
CASSFKIYGYTF | TRBV7-3 | . | . | TRBJ1-2
CSVTRGQGEYEQYF | TRBV29-1 | many | TRBD1 | TRBJ2-7
CAISPSGGSNTGELFF | TRBV10-3 | . | TRBD2 | TRBJ2-2
CASSRDRVYEQFF | TRBV5-4 | many | TRBD1 | TRBJ2-1
CASSYPRRAYEQYF | TRBV12-3/TRBV12-4 | . | . | TRBJ2-7
CASRKVGSSTDTQYF | TRBV4-1 | . | . | TRBJ2-3
CASSSGRGDEKLFF | TRBV5-1 | many | . | TRBJ1-4
CASSRGLQETQYF | TRBV19 | many | . | TRBJ2-5
CASSPPIQISGSINEQYF | TRBV18 | many | TRBD2 | TRBJ2-7
CASSLVLNYEQYF | TRBV5-1 | many | . | TRBJ2-7
CASSLGSYGYTF | TRBV12-3/TRBV12-4 | many | . | TRBJ1-2
CASSLRGRVEQYF | TRBV12-3/TRBV12-4 | many | . | TRBJ2-7
CASSLERPDIPQYF | TRBV6-2/TRBV6-3 | many | . | TRBJ2-3
CATSDSRQTSGYTF | TRBV24-1 | . | . | TRBJ1-2
CASSQDSQGASTDTQYF | TRBV4-1 | . | TRBD1 | TRBJ2-3
CASSLGTINGYTF | TRBV7-2 | . | . | TRBJ1-2
CASSFGRGYNSPLHF | TRBV27 | . | . | TRBJ1-6
CSVPGQGPGELFF | TRBV29-1 | . | TRBD1 | TRBJ2-2
CACSLVVRSANYGYTF | TRBV12-3/TRBV12-4 | few | . | TRBJ1-2
CASSFYRGENIQYF | TRBV5-1 | . | . | TRBJ2-4
CSVGAQGEGAFF | TRBV29-1 | many | TRBD1 | TRBJ1-1
CASSSGGVGTDTQYF | TRBV19 | . | TRBD1 | TRBJ2-3
CASSIISKGQGFGYTF | TRBV19 | . | . | TRBJ1-2
CASSRNRGETEAFF | TRBV19 | many | TRBD1 | TRBJ1-1
CASSQDPTGGTDTQYF | TRBV3-1 | many | TRBD1 | TRBJ2-3
CSVADSNQPQHF | TRBV29-1 | many | . | TRBJ1-5
CASSSLGTGRPSTDTQYF | TRBV7-9 | many | TRBD1 | TRBJ2-3
CSARDRSEAFF | TRBV20-1 | many | . | TRBJ1-1
CASSSQTGIEDTQYF | TRBV7-3 | . | . | TRBJ2-3
CASSSLAGDYNEQFF | TRBV11-2 | . | TRBD2 | TRBJ2-1
CASSRDLGDRGPSSYNEQFF | TRBV11-3 | few | . | TRBJ2-1